The text below deals with one T cell receptor beta chain. The method was immunoSEQ multiplex PCR; TCRdb's version includes in-frame clones alone and lacks a portion of them. The sample comprises almost 90,000 clones, approximately 96% of which are singletons, and 0.2% to 0.3% rests with the top ten. The sample belongs to a study of technical replicates of blood from a handful of donors. Trimming cost V 0 bases and J 13 bases, with 10 bases left between them. This CDR3 region has 11 residues. The clonotype originates from a human donor in good health. The gene calls are TRBV5-3 and TRBJ1-2; the D gene is possibly TRBD1 (6 bases). TRBV5-3 is assigned to the ORF class and has an uncertain function. Sequences were obtained from T cells isolated from PBMCs. CDR3 sequence: CARSLVGGLTF. The CDR3, as DNA: TGTGCCAGAAGCTTGGTAGGGGGTCTCACCTTC.